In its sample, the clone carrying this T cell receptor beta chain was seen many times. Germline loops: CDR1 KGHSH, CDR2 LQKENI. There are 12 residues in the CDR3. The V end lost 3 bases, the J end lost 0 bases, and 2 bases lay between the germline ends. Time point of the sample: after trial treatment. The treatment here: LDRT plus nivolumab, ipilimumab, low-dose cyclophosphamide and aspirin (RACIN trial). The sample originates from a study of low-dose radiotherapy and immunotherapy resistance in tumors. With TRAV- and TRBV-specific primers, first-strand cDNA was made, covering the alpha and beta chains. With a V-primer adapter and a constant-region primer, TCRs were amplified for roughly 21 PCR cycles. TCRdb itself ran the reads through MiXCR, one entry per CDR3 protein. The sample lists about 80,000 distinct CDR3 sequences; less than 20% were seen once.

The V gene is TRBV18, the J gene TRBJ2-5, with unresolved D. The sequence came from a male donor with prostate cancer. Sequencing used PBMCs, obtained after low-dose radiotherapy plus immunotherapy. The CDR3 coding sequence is TGTGCCAGCTCACCGAACCAAGAGACCCAGTACTTC. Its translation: CASSPNQETQYF.